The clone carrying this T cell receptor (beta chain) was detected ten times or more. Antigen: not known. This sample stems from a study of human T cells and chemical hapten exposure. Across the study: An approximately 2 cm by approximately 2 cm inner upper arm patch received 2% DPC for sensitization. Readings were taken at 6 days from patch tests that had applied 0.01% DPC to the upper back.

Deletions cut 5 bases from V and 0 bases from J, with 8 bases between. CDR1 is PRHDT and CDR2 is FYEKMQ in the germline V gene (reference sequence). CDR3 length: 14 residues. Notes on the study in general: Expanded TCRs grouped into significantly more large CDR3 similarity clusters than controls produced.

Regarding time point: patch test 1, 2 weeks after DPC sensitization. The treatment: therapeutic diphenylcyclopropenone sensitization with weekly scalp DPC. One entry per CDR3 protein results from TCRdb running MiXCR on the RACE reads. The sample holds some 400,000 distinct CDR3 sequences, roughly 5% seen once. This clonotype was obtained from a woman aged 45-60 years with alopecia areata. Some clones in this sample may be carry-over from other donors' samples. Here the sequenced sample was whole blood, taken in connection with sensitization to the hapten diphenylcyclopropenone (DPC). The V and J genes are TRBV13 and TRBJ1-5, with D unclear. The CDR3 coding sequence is TGTGCCAGCAGCCCTGGGCTTAGCAATCAGCCCCAGCATTTT. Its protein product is CASSPGLSNQPQHF.